Shown below are 16 T cell receptor beta chains from a single sample sequenced in a study of regulatory T cells in long-lasting Graves disease. Time point denoted: newly diagnosed GD, antithyroid drugs for less than 3 months. PBMC-extracted RNA yielded the TCR library. The TCR beta library used iRepertoire HTBI primers with Arm-PCR amplification of CDR3. TCRdb analysed the multiplex PCR reads with MiXCR anew, one entry per CDR3 protein. Of fewer than 500,000 distinct CDR3 sequences listed, 15% to 20% were seen once; the top ten hold 12%. This sample was shared with a second study, whose subject was T cells in Graves' hyperthyroidism and ophthalmopathy.

Here the sequenced sample was peripheral blood mononuclear cells (PBMCs), taken at new diagnosis, from a patient treated with antithyroid drugs. The receptors come from a man aged 35 to 55 with Graves disease.

There are many counts of this clonotype. This chain uses TRBV28 with TRBJ2-3; 12 bases agree with TRBD2. The V segment lost 5 bases and the J segment 4 bases; nucleotides outside the gene matches: 7. The germline CDR1 and CDR2 sequences are MDHEN and SYDVKM. The length of the CDR3 is 16 residues. For the CDR3, the DNA is TGTGCCAGCAGTCTCCCGCCTAGCGGGAGGGCAGATACGCAGTATTTT. Translating it yields CASSLPPSGRADTQYF.

In its sample, this clonotype was seen many times. The chain employs TRBV6-1 and TRBJ2-5; 14 bases map to TRBD2. The length of the CDR3 is 18 residues. The germline V gene encodes CDR1 MNHNS and CDR2 SASEGT. The V gene end was trimmed by 6 bases and the J gene end by 2 bases; junction bases not matched to a gene: 11. The CDR3, as DNA: TGTGCCAGCAGCCCCGGGACTAGCGGGAGCGCCCTTCAAGAGACCCAGTACTTC. Translated, it gives CASSPGTSGSALQETQYF.

This chain connects TRBV20-1 to TRBJ1-5; no clear D. The V gene's germline CDR1 is DFQATT and CDR2 SNEGSKA (reference sequence). The CDR3 is made up of 11 amino acids. Trimming pared 6 bases from V and 11 bases from J, leaving 14 bases between. The DNA for the CDR3 is TGCAGTGCCTATAGGAGGAGGGCCCAGCATTTT. This encodes CSAYRRRAQHF.

With regard to this clonotype: The conserved closing phenylalanine or tryptophan is absent in this CDR3, likely reflecting a read error. J is TRBJ2-4 and V is TRBV7-9; a weak D match, TRBD1 (6 bases). V was clipped by 6 bases and J by 6 bases, with 12 bases between them. Germline CDR1 and CDR2: SEHNR and FQNEAQ (reference sequence). This CDR3 region has 13 residues. CDR3 protein: CASSFGRGNIQYL. DNA for the CDR3: TGTGCCAGCAGTTTTGGCAGGGGAAACATTCAGTACCTC.

This clonotype was observed many times. The chain carries TRBV24-1 and TRBJ2-1; 10 bases fit TRBD1. Trimming at V came to 4 bases and at J to 4 bases, leaving 6 bases not matched to a gene. Looked up from germline, CDR1 is KGHDR and CDR2 is SFDVKD. CDR3 length: 16 residues. The CDR3, as DNA: TGTGCCACCAGTGACCCCTCGGGACAGGGGTACAATGAGCAGTTCTTC. Translating gives CATSDPSGQGYNEQFF.

This clonotype showed up many times. The J gene is TRBJ1-4, the V gene TRBV6-1; weak D call: TRBD1 (5 bases). With 8 bases removed from V and 8 bases from J, the gap between germline ends came to 15 bases. Germline lookup yields CDR1 MNHNS and CDR2 SASEGT. This CDR3 has 13 amino acids. CDR3 sequence (DNA): TGTGCCAGCGCCGGGGATAGGGGCGAAAAACTGTTTTTT. Translation gives CASAGDRGEKLFF.

The sample holds many counts of this clonotype. This chain connects TRBV5-1 to TRBJ2-3, with 9 bases that match TRBD1. Germline CDR1 and CDR2: SGHRS and YFSETQ. Trimming at V came to 3 bases and at J to 3 bases, leaving 2 bases not matched to a gene. The CDR3 loop spans 14 amino acids. This CDR3 reads CASSWDRETDTQYF. In DNA, the CDR3 is TGCGCCAGCAGCTGGGACAGGGAAACAGATACGCAGTATTTT.

The chain uses TRBV5-1 and TRBJ2-1, with 11 positions matching TRBD2. Looked up from germline, CDR1 is SGHRS and CDR2 is YFSETQ. The CDR3 runs 15 residues. With 4 bases clipped from V and 6 bases from J, the junction kept 6 bases outside the gene matches. For the CDR3, the DNA is TGCGCCAGCAGCGTGACTAGCGGGATTATCAATGAGCAGTTCTTC. It yields the protein CASSVTSGIINEQFF.

The chain links TRBV20-1 to TRBJ2-7; D is ambiguous. The V gene lost 2 bases and the J gene lost 6 bases, with 5 bases spanning the gap. CDR3 length: 10 amino acids. Germline V gives CDR1 DFQATT, CDR2 SNEGSKA (reference sequence). In nucleotides, the CDR3 is TGCAGTGCTAGACTTGGCGAGCAGTACTTC. As protein: CSARLGEQYF.

In its sample, this clonotype was seen many times. The genes are TRBV28 and TRBJ2-3; 11 positions match TRBD2. Germline-derived CDR1 and CDR2 are MDHEN and SYDVKM. This CDR3 has 17 amino acids. Trimming removed 6 bases from V and 0 bases from J; junction bases left unmatched: 8. CDR3 sequence: CASSTTSGTTSTDTQYF. The CDR3 DNA reads TGTGCCAGCAGCACGACTAGCGGGACGACTAGCACAGATACGCAGTATTTT.

This clonotype turned up a few times. At one end the junction does not follow the germline gene, possibly because of a read error. The chain uses TRBV2 and TRBJ2-3; the D is unclear. The CDR3 totals 12 residues. Germline values: CDR1 SNHLY, CDR2 FYNNEI. CDR3 bases: TGTGCCAGTTGTTGGAGCATAGATACGCAGTATTTT. Translation: CASCWSIDTQYF.

Worth noting for this clonotype: The CDR3 ends on some other residue instead of the conserved phenylalanine or tryptophan, so this is likely a read error. The rearrangement uses TRBV5-6 and TRBJ2-1; 8 bases fit TRBD2. The CDR3 totals 15 residues. The J segment lost 5 bases and the V segment lost 0 bases, leaving 4 bases of the junction unmatched. From germline, CDR1 is SGHDT and CDR2 YYEEEE. CDR3 DNA sequence: TGTGCCAGCAGCTTGGACGGGAGGGCCGACAATGAGCAGTTCCTC. Its protein is CASSLDGRADNEQFL.

Ten or more counts support this clonotype. The rearrangement links TRBV28 to TRBJ1-1, with D tentatively TRBD1 (6 bases). Germline V gene data show CDR1 as MDHEN and CDR2 as SYDVKM. Trimming removed 4 bases from V and 2 bases from J, with 14 bases in between. The CDR3 spans 15 residues. CDR3 region: CASSSPRTVNTEAFF. The CDR3 DNA reads as TGTGCCAGCAGTTCCCCCCGGACAGTTAACACTGAAGCTTTCTTT.

V usage is TRBV29-1 and J usage is TRBJ2-7, with 7 nucleotides matching TRBD2. Germline V gene lookup returns CDR1 SQVTM and CDR2 ANQGSEA. This CDR3 is built from 14 residues. J gave up 5 bases and V 5 bases, and 12 bases lay outside the gene matches. The CDR3 DNA sequence: TGCAGCGTTAAGACTGGCGGGAGCCTCAACGAGCAGTACTTC. Protein sequence: CSVKTGGSLNEQYF.

This clonotype was detected once. The chain links TRBV19 to TRBJ2-2; 8 positions agree with TRBD1. The V gene end was trimmed by 5 bases and the J gene end by 6 bases; junction bases not matched to a gene: 5. The germline CDR1 and CDR2 sequences are LNHDA and SQIVND (reference sequence). The CDR3 spans 14 residues. CDR3 bases: TGTGCCAGTAGTCTGGACAGGGTACCCGGGGAGCTGTTTTTT. Its translation is CASSLDRVPGELFF. The full variable domain, in which reference TRBV19 and TRBJ2-2 provide the parts outside the CDR3, is DGGITQSPKYLFRKEGQNVTLSCEQNLNHDAMYWYRQDPGQGLRLIYYSQIVNDFQKGDIAEGYSVSREKKESFPLTVTSAQKNPTAFYLCASSLDRVPGELFFGEGSRLTVL.

This clonotype was seen a few times. V usage is TRBV24-1 and J usage is TRBJ2-1; tentatively, D is TRBD1 or TRBD2 (6 bases each). Germline CDR1 and CDR2: KGHDR and SFDVKD. This CDR3 spans 16 amino acids. V was shortened by 4 bases and J by 5 bases, with 17 bases between the two germline ends. The CDR3 DNA reads as TGTGCCACCAGTGAATTTGGGGGGCTCGGGAACAATGAGCAGTTCTTC. Protein: CATSEFGGLGNNEQFF.